Below are 3 T cell receptor beta chains sequenced from a single sample in a study of shared clonotypes between healthy human individuals. The method was immunoSEQ multiplex PCR; TCRdb's version includes in-frame clones alone and lacks a portion of them. The sample yields about 1.1 million clones, more than 75% seen once. Sequenced sample: memory CD4+ T cells from PBMCs. The subset was: CD45RA-negative fraction. The receptors were sampled from a man younger than 35 in good health. Some clones in this sample may be carry-over from other donors' samples.

This clone was recorded a few times. V is TRBV7-3 and J is TRBJ1-2; D remains unclear. V was clipped by 1 base and J by 8 bases, with 11 bases between them. CDR1 and CDR2 from the germline V gene are SGHTA and FQGTGA. The CDR3 extends over 13 amino acids. The CDR3 sequence is CASSLIGLEGYTF. CDR3 bases: TGTGCCAGCAGCTTAATAGGGTTGGAAGGCTACACCTTC. Together with reference TRBV7-3 and TRBJ1-2, the CDR3 gives the full variable domain: GAGVSQTPSNKVTEKGKYVELRCDPISGHTALYWYRQSLGQGPEFLIYFQGTGAADDSGLPNDRFFAVRPEGSVSTLKIQRTERGDSAVYLCASSLIGLEGYTFGSGTRLTVV.

This sequence joins TRBV7-9 and TRBJ2-1; D is possibly TRBD1 or TRBD2 (6 bases each). V was trimmed by 4 bases and J by 6 bases, leaving 22 bases between them. CDR1 SEHNR and CDR2 FQNEAQ come from the germline V gene (reference sequence). The CDR3 loop spans 17 amino acids. CDR3 coding DNA: TGTGCCAGCAGCTCACCTCTAGGGGGAGGCCCTCCCAATGAGCAGTTCTTC. This translates into CASSSPLGGGPPNEQFF.

The V and J genes are TRBV15 and TRBJ1-5; D is unresolved. V lost 1 base and J 0 bases, leaving 13 bases between the germline ends. The germline V gene has CDR1 LNHNV and CDR2 YYDKDF (reference sequence). CDR3 length: 17 amino acids. The CDR3 reads CATSRGYTADSNQPQHF. Here the CDR3 DNA reads TGTGCCACCAGCAGAGGTTACACAGCAGATAGCAATCAGCCCCAGCATTTT.